This TCR beta chain derives from a study of blood T cell repertoires in COVID-19. Study-wide context: COVID-19 samples collected from the United States, Italy and Spain covered acute and convalescent phases. PBMCs, B-cell-depleted T cells, or T cells provided the cDNA or gDNA that made up the material.

Followed longitudinally, the Seattle patients had been enrolled during active infection. Per germline, CDR1 SGHDT and CDR2 YYEEEE. The CDR3 consists of 13 residues. The V end lost 5 bases, the J end lost 5 bases, and 10 bases lay between the germline ends. In the original analysis: The assay estimated nucleated cells by amplifying reference gene primers. The method was immunoSEQ multiplex PCR; TCRdb's version includes in-frame clones alone and lacks a portion of them. Clonal size and the V and J genes are those of that table, whereas D and trimming came from the DNA. The repertoire holds some 450,000 clones, roughly 88% seen once, with roughly 12% in the top ten.

Sequenced: peripheral blood. The chain joins TRBV5-6 to TRBJ2-2; TRBD2 might be the D (5 bases). The sequence came from a woman in her forties or fifties with COVID-19, enrolled during active disease. The CDR3: CASRSPGTGELFF. The CDR3 DNA follows: TGTGCCAGCAGGTCACCGGGAACCGGGGAGCTGTTTTTT.